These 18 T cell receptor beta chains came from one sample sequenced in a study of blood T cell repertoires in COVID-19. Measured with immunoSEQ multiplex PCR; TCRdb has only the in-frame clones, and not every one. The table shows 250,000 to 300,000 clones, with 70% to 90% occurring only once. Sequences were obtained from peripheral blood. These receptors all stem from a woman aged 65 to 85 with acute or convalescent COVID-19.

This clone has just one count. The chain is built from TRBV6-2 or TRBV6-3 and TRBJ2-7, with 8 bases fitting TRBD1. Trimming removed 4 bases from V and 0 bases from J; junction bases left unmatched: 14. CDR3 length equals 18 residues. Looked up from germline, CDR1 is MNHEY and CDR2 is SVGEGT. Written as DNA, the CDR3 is TGTGCCAGCAGTTCCCTCCCCCGGACAGGGTCCAGCTCCTACGAGCAGTACTTC. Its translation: CASSSLPRTGSSSYEQYF.

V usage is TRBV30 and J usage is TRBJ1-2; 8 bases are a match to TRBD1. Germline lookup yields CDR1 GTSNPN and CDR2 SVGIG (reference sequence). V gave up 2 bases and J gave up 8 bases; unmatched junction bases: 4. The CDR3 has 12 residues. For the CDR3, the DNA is TGTGCCTGGAGTACGCAGGGGGCAGGCTACACCTTC. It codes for CAWSTQGAGYTF.

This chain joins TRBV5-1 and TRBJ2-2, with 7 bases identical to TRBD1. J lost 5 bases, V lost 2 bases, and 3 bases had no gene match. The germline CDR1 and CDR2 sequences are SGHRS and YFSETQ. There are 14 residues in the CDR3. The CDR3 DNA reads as TGCGCCAGCAGCTTACCAGGGGGAACCGGGGAGCTGTTTTTT. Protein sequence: CASSLPGGTGELFF. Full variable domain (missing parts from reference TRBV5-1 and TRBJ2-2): KAGVTQTPRYLIKTRGQQVTLSCSPISGHRSVSWYQQTPGQGLQFLFEYFSETQRNKGNFPGRFSGRQFSNSRSEMNVSTLELGDSALYLCASSLPGGTGELFFGEGSRLTVL.

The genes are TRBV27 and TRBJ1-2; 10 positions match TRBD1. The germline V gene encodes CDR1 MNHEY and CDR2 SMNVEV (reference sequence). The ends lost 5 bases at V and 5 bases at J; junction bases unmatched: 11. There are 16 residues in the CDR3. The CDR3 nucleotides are TGTGCCAGCAGTCCGTCAAGGGACAGGGGACGTTATGGCTACACCTTC. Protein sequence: CASSPSRDRGRYGYTF.

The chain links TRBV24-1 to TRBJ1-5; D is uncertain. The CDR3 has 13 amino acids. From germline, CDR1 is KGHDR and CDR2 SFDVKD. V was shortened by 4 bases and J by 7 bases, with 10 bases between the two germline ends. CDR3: CATSDGSGQPQHF. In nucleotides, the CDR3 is TGTGCCACCAGTGACGGGTCGGGGCAGCCCCAGCATTTT.

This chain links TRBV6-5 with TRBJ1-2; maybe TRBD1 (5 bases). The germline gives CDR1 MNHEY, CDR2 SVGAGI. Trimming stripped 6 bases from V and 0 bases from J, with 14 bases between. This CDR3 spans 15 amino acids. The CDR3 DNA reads TGTGCCAGCAGACCCGGGGGTGAACCTAACTATGGCTACACCTTC. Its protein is CASRPGGEPNYGYTF.

In nucleotides, the CDR3 is TGTGCCAGCAGTTCGTGGGACAGGGGGACCGGGGAGCTGTTTTTT. It encodes CASSSWDRGTGELFF. The chain is built from TRBV27 and TRBJ2-2, with 11 bases matching TRBD1. V was clipped by 4 bases and J by 5 bases; unmatched bases: 3. The CDR3 has 15 amino acids. CDR1 MNHEY and CDR2 SMNVEV come from the germline V gene (reference sequence).

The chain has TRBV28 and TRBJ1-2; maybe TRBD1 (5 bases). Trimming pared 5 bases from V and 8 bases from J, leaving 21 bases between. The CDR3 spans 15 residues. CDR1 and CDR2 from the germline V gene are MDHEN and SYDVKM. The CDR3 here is CASSNTLLGGSGYTF. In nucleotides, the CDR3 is TGTGCCAGCAGTAATACCCTCCTCGGGGGGAGCGGCTACACCTTC.

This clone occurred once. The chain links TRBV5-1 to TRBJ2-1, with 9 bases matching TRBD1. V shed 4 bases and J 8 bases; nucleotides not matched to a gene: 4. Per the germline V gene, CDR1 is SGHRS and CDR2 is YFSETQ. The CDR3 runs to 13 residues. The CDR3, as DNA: TGCGCCAGCAGCCCGGGGACAGGGTATGAGCAGTTCTTC. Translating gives CASSPGTGYEQFF. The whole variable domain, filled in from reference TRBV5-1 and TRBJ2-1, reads KAGVTQTPRYLIKTRGQQVTLSCSPISGHRSVSWYQQTPGQGLQFLFEYFSETQRNKGNFPGRFSGRQFSNSRSEMNVSTLELGDSALYLCASSPGTGYEQFFGPGTRLTVL.

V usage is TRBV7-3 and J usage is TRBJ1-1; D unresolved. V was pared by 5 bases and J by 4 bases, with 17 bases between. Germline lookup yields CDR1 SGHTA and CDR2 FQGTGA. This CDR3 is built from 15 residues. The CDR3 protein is CASSQASAGITEAFF. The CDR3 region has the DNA TGTGCCAGCAGCCAGGCTTCGGCGGGGATCACTGAAGCTTTCTTT. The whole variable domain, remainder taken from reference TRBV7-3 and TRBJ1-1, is GAGVSQTPSNKVTEKGKYVELRCDPISGHTALYWYRQSLGQGPEFLIYFQGTGAADDSGLPNDRFFAVRPEGSVSTLKIQRTERGDSAVYLCASSQASAGITEAFFGQGTRLTVV.

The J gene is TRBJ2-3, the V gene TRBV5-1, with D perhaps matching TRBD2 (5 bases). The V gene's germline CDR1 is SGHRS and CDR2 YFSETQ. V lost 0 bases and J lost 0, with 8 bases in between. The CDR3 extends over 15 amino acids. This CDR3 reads CASSLAQRSTDTQYF. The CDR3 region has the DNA TGCGCCAGCAGCTTGGCTCAGCGGAGCACAGATACGCAGTATTTT.

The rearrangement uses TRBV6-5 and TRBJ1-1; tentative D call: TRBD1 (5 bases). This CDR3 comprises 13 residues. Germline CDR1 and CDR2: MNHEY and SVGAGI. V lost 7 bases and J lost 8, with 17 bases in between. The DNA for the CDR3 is TGTGCCAGCACCCAGGCTGGGGGGAGCGAAGCTTTCTTT. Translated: CASTQAGGSEAFF.

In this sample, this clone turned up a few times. The CDR3 sequence is CASSSGGGSPDEAFF. CDR3 in DNA: TGTGCCAGCAGCTCCGGGGGGGGGTCCCCGGATGAAGCTTTCTTT. V is TRBV9 and J is TRBJ1-1; TRBD1 is a possible D gene (5 bases). Trimming stripped 4 bases from V and 7 bases from J, with 20 bases between. Germline loops: CDR1 SGDLS, CDR2 YYNGEE. The CDR3 has 15 amino acids.

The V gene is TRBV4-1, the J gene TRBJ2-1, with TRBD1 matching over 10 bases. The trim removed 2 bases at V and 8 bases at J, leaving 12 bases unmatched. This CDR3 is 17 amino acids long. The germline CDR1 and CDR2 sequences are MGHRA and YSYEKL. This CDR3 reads CASSQSLGDRGRHEQFF. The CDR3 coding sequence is TGCGCCAGCAGCCAAAGTCTCGGGGACAGGGGACGGCATGAGCAGTTCTTC.

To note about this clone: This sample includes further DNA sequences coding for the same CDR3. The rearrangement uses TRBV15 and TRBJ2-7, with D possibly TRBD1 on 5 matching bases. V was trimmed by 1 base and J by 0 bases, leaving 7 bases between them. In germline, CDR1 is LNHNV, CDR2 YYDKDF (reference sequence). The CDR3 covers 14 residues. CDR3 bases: TGTGCCACCAGCAGAGGGGGCAGCTCCTACGAGCAGTACTTC. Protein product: CATSRGGSSYEQYF. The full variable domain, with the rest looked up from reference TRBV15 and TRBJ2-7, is DAMVIQNPRYQVTQFGKPVTLSCSQTLNHNVMYWYQQKSSQAPKLLFHYYDKDFNNEADTPDNFQSRRPNTSFCFLDIRSPGLGDTAMYLCATSRGGSSYEQYFGPGTRLTVT.

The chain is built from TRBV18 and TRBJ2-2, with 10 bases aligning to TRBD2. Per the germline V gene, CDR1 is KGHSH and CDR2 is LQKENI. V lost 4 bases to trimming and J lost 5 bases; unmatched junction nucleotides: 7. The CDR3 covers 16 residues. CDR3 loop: CASSRSGTSVTGELFF. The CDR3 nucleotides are TGTGCCAGCTCACGATCCGGGACTAGCGTTACCGGGGAGCTGTTTTTT.

The CDR3 bases are TGTGCCAGCAGCCGACAAAACAATCAGCCCCAGCATTTT. Residues: CASSRQNNQPQHF. The V gene is TRBV5-5, the J gene TRBJ1-5; D gene unclear. The CDR3 totals 13 residues. The germline V gene has CDR1 SGHKS and CDR2 YYEKEE (reference sequence). With 4 bases removed from V and 3 bases from J, the gap between germline ends came to 8 bases.

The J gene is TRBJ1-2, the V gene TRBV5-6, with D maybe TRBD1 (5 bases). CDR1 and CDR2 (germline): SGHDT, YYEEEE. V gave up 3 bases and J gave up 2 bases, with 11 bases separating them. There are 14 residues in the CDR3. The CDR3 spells CASSYPGQNYGYTF. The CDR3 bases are TGTGCCAGCAGCTACCCCGGACAAAACTATGGCTACACCTTC.